The clone carrying this T cell receptor beta chain was seen at least ten times. What it binds is not known. This specimen belongs to a study of regulatory T cells in long-lasting Graves disease. Regarding the study as a whole: Public clonotype sharing was higher in persistent than newly diagnosed patients. The TCR repertoire of persistent Graves' patients was less diverse than that of newly diagnosed ones.

Time point of the sample: newly diagnosed GD, antithyroid drugs for less than 3 months. From PBMCs, RNA was extracted and then used to make the TCR library. CDR3 regions were amplified by Arm-PCR using iRepertoire HTBI primers to build TCR beta libraries. TCRdb passed the multiplex PCR reads through MiXCR, listing each CDR3 protein once. Here the sample spans around 250,000 distinct CDR3 sequences, 15% to 20% being singletons. The CDR3 consists of 15 residues. Germline CDR1 reads SNHLY; CDR2 reads FYNNEI. V dropped 1 base and J dropped 8 bases, with 15 bases sitting between them. This receptor was identified in a female donor with Graves disease. The chain carries TRBV2 and TRBJ2-1; D might be TRBD1 (5 bases). The specimen comprised peripheral blood mononuclear cells (PBMCs), sampled at new diagnosis, from a patient treated with antithyroid drugs. This chain's CDR3 is CASSEGQGSIHEQFF. CDR3 bases: TGTGCCAGCAGTGAAGGTCAGGGTAGCATTCATGAGCAGTTCTTC.